The 28 T cell receptor beta chains listed next were all sequenced from one sample in a study of blood T cell repertoires in COVID-19. TCRdb's table, derived via immunoSEQ multiplex PCR, lists solely in-frame clones and lacks some. The sample records about 39,000 clones, about 88% being singletons. The sequenced material came from peripheral blood. The receptors come from a human donor in a cohort sampled during active COVID-19.

V gene TRBV28 combines with J gene TRBJ2-7; 7 bases match TRBD2. The CDR3 is made up of 14 amino acids. The germline gives CDR1 MDHEN, CDR2 SYDVKM. V was clipped by 5 bases and J by 0 bases; unmatched bases: 4. CDR3 nucleotide sequence: TGTGCCAGCAGTATGGGCGGGAGCTCCTACGAGCAGTACTTC. It is translated as CASSMGGSSYEQYF.

This clone showed up just once. V is TRBV10-3 and J is TRBJ2-7; D may be TRBD2 (6 bases). Germline V gene data show CDR1 as ENHRY and CDR2 as SYGVKD. Deletions cut 2 bases from V and 2 bases from J, with 10 bases between. The CDR3 consists of 14 residues. Here the CDR3 reads CAISEGGGPYEQYF. The CDR3 nucleotides are TGTGCCATCAGTGAGGGGGGAGGACCCTACGAGCAGTACTTC.

This rearrangement joins TRBV11-2 to TRBJ1-6, with TRBD1 identical over 9 bases. Per germline, CDR1 SGHAT and CDR2 FQNNGV. This CDR3 contains 16 residues. V dropped 0 bases and J dropped 7; count of bases not matched to a gene: 4. The CDR3 DNA is TGTGCCAGCAGCTTAGACCCCGGGACAGGGAATTCACCCCTCCACTTT. The encoded protein is CASSLDPGTGNSPLHF.

The chain couples TRBV11-2 to TRBJ2-5, with a weak D call TRBD2 (7 bases). There are 13 residues in the CDR3. Trimming shortened V by 8 bases and J by 5 bases, and 15 bases separated the two germline ends. In germline, CDR1 is SGHAT, CDR2 FQNNGV. The CDR3: CASGGGGPETQYF. CDR3 nucleotides: TGTGCCAGCGGGGGAGGGGGGCCCGAGACCCAGTACTTC.

V and J are TRBV6-5 and TRBJ1-2; D remains unclear. The V end lost 2 bases, the J end lost 8 bases, and 12 bases lay between the germline ends. In germline, CDR1 is MNHEY, CDR2 SVGAGI. This CDR3 has 13 amino acids. CDR3: CASSYAQRGGYTF. The CDR3 DNA follows: TGTGCCAGCAGTTACGCACAGCGGGGAGGCTACACCTTC.

V and J are TRBV7-8 and TRBJ2-7, with unresolved D. V was pared by 1 base and J by 3 bases, with 7 bases between. This CDR3 comprises 13 residues. Germline assignment: CDR1 SGHVS and CDR2 FQNEAQ. Here the CDR3 DNA reads TGTGCCAGCAGCTTAGACTGGAGCTACGAGCAGTACTTC. This translates into CASSLDWSYEQYF.

The gene calls are TRBV28 and TRBJ2-3; D is uncertain. V lost 3 bases to trimming and J lost 0 bases, with 7 bases between them. CDR1 is MDHEN, CDR2 SYDVKM, per germline. The CDR3 sequence is 14 residues long. The CDR3 DNA sequence: TGTGCCAGCAGTTTGAGGCCTAGCACAGATACGCAGTATTTT. Translation gives CASSLRPSTDTQYF. The variable domain in full, with the rest retrieved from reference TRBV28 and TRBJ2-3, is DVKVTQSSRYLVKRTGEKVFLECVQDMDHENMFWYRQDPGLGLRLIYFSYDVKMKEKGDIPEGYSVSREKKERFSLILESASTNQTSMYLCASSLRPSTDTQYFGPGTRLTVL.

The chain links TRBV5-1 to TRBJ2-7, with a weak D call TRBD2 (6 bases). V was pared by 4 bases and J by 1 base, with 9 bases between. This CDR3 is built from 13 residues. CDR1 and CDR2 (germline): SGHRS, YFSETQ. CDR3: CASSLGSSYEQYF. CDR3 sequence (DNA): TGCGCCAGCAGCCTCGGGAGTTCCTACGAGCAGTACTTC.

The table lists this clone with a few counts. The V and J genes are TRBV27 and TRBJ2-1; D possibly corresponds to TRBD2 (5 bases). Per the germline V gene, CDR1 is MNHEY and CDR2 is SMNVEV (reference sequence). V was pared by 8 bases and J by 3 bases, with 11 bases between. The CDR3 length is 13 residues. CDR3 residues: CASGPRDYNEQFF. CDR3 nucleotides: TGTGCCAGCGGACCCCGGGACTACAATGAGCAGTTCTTC.

V usage is TRBV7-9 and J usage is TRBJ2-2; D might be TRBD1 (6 bases). The CDR3 has 16 amino acids. Trimming took off 1 base at V and 3 bases at J, with 12 bases between the two ends. The germline CDR1 and CDR2 sequences are SEHNR and FQNEAQ (reference sequence). This CDR3 is CASSLGRQAYTGELFF. CDR3 nucleotides: TGTGCCAGCAGCTTAGGACGACAGGCTTACACCGGGGAGCTGTTTTTT.

There are a few counts of this clone. The V and J genes are TRBV28 and TRBJ2-7, with D possibly matching TRBD1 (6 bases). CDR1 MDHEN and CDR2 SYDVKM come from the germline V gene. V lost 8 bases and J 1 base, leaving 12 bases between the germline ends. The CDR3 has 13 amino acids. CDR3 sequence (DNA): TGTGCCAGCGGCCCGGGACAATCCTACGAGCAGTACTTC. Protein: CASGPGQSYEQYF.

This clone occurred a few times. The V and J genes are TRBV18 and TRBJ2-7, with D tentatively TRBD1 (6 bases). The germline V gene encodes CDR1 KGHSH and CDR2 LQKENI. Trimming stripped 1 base from V and 3 bases from J, with 16 bases between. The CDR3 spans 16 residues. CDR3 sequence (DNA): TGTGCCAGCTCACCACGTGGGGGCGATCGGGTCTACGAGCAGTACTTC. Amino acids: CASSPRGGDRVYEQYF.

V usage is TRBV3-1 (or the pseudogene TRBV3-2) and J usage is TRBJ2-7; 12 nucleotides align to TRBD1. Germline CDR1 LGHDT, CDR2 YNNKEL (reference sequence). Trimming removed 0 bases from V and 6 bases from J; junction bases left unmatched: 6. The CDR3 length is 16 residues. The CDR3 region has the DNA TGTGCCAGCAGCCAAGATCGTGGGACAGGGGGCGCCGAGCAGTACTTC. This sequence encodes CASSQDRGTGGAEQYF.

A few counts support this clone. The chain employs TRBV27 and TRBJ2-5, with D perhaps TRBD2 (5 bases). V was clipped by 2 bases and J by 5 bases, with 12 bases between them. The CDR3 sequence is 14 residues long. The germline V gene has CDR1 MNHEY and CDR2 SMNVEV (reference sequence). The CDR3 region is CASSLTSGWETQYF. In nucleotides, the CDR3 is TGTGCCAGCAGTTTAACTTCGGGATGGGAGACCCAGTACTTC.

The CDR3 DNA reads TGTGCCAGCAGTTACTCGACGGGGAGAGGTGGCTACACCTTC. The encoded protein is CASSYSTGRGGYTF. The chain joins TRBV6-5 to TRBJ1-2; D remains unclear. The germline CDR1 and CDR2 sequences are MNHEY and SVGAGI. V gave up 0 bases and J gave up 7 bases, with 12 bases separating them. The CDR3 has 14 residues.

As concerns this clone: The sample carries other DNA sequences with the same CDR3. The rearrangement joins TRBV5-1 to TRBJ2-7, with no clear D. The CDR3 is made up of 17 amino acids. V was trimmed by 0 bases and J by 6 bases, leaving 22 bases between them. Germline V gives CDR1 SGHRS, CDR2 YFSETQ. For the CDR3, the DNA is TGCGCCAGCAGCTTGGGCCTGAACCCCGCACTACTGGGCGAGCAGTACTTC. Residues: CASSLGLNPALLGEQYF.

This chain connects TRBV6-5 to TRBJ2-7, with a possible D match to TRBD2 (5 bases). V lost 6 bases and J 2 bases, leaving 8 bases between the germline ends. Germline V gives CDR1 MNHEY, CDR2 SVGAGI. The CDR3 runs 12 residues. The CDR3 DNA reads TGTGCCAGCAGCCCCGGGACCTACGAGCAGTACTTC. Translating gives CASSPGTYEQYF.

This clone came up once. The CDR3 DNA reads as TGTGCCAGCAGCAACCCCGGGGAAGTCCCCTCTGGAAACACCATATATTTT. It is translated as CASSNPGEVPSGNTIYF. This chain links TRBV21-1 with TRBJ1-3. TRBV21-1 is a pseudogene segment. The CDR3 loop spans 17 amino acids.

The chain combines TRBV9 with TRBJ1-6, with 11 bases that match TRBD1. V trimming: 2 bases; J trimming: 8 bases; junction bases outside the gene matches: 0. The CDR3 is made up of 14 amino acids. Germline V gene sequence: CDR1 SGDLS, CDR2 YYNGEE. The CDR3 here is CASSVGQGDSPLHF. In nucleotides, the CDR3 is TGTGCCAGCAGCGTGGGACAGGGGGATTCACCCCTCCACTTT.

The chain uses TRBV7-3 and TRBJ2-2; TRBD1 might be the D (6 bases). Germline loops: CDR1 SGHTA, CDR2 FQGTGA. The CDR3 covers 14 residues. Trimming cost V 5 bases and J 5 bases, with 12 bases left between them. CDR3 nucleotides: TGTGCCAGCAGCCCCTCCAGGGGTACCGGGGAGCTGTTTTTT. It translates to CASSPSRGTGELFF.

This chain links TRBV2 with TRBJ1-5; 9 bases agree with TRBD1. CDR1 SNHLY and CDR2 FYNNEI come from the germline V gene. V was pared by 4 bases and J by 10 bases, with 5 bases of the junction left unmatched. This CDR3 spans 13 amino acids. The CDR3, as DNA: TGTGCCAGCAGTGCTACAGGGGGCGTACCCCAGCATTTT. Translating it yields CASSATGGVPQHF.

The chain recombines TRBV5-1 with TRBJ1-6; unclear D gene. The V gene's germline CDR1 is SGHRS and CDR2 YFSETQ. The CDR3 has 14 residues. The V end was cut by 5 bases, the J end by 5 bases, with 11 bases between. Written as DNA, the CDR3 is TGCGCCAGCAGTATGGAGGGAAATAATTCACCCCTCCACTTT. Its translation: CASSMEGNNSPLHF.

With respect to this clone: One end of the junction does not line up with germline, which may come from a read error. This rearrangement joins TRBV7-3 to TRBJ2-1, with 7 bases matching TRBD2. The germline gives CDR1 SGHTA, CDR2 FQGTGA. The CDR3 length is 13 residues. CDR3 DNA: TGTGCCAGCAGTTTAATCGGGGGGACTGAGCAGTTCTTC. Its translation: CASSLIGGTEQFF.

V gene TRBV27 combines with J gene TRBJ2-2, with 7 bases that match TRBD2. The V and J ends lost 0 bases and 2 bases, in that order; junction bases with no gene match: 3. The CDR3 is made up of 16 amino acids. Germline V gene data show CDR1 as MNHEY and CDR2 as SMNVEV (reference sequence). CDR3 sequence: CASSLSWGGNTGELFF. The CDR3, as DNA: TGTGCCAGCAGTTTATCGTGGGGGGGAAACACCGGGGAGCTGTTTTTT.

This clone was detected once. The chain combines TRBV5-1 with TRBJ2-3; D is ambiguous. This CDR3 comprises 16 residues. Germline loops: CDR1 SGHRS, CDR2 YFSETQ. V gave up 0 bases and J gave up 0 bases, with 11 bases separating them. The CDR3, as DNA: TGCGCCAGCAGCTTGGGTTTCGCAGGAAGCACAGATACGCAGTATTTT. Encoded protein: CASSLGFAGSTDTQYF.

The chain uses TRBV24-1 and TRBJ2-7, with 12 bases fitting TRBD1. The CDR3 contains 17 residues. The V segment lost 4 bases and the J segment 7 bases; nucleotides outside the gene matches: 13. Germline V lookup: CDR1 KGHDR, CDR2 SFDVKD. The DNA for the CDR3 is TGTGCCACCAGTGACACGGGACAGGGGGCGCTTTGGGGGGAGCAGTACTTC. Residues: CATSDTGQGALWGEQYF.

CDR3 sequence reads: CASSPGGTVGGEQYF. Written as DNA, the CDR3 is TGTGCCAGCAGCCCAGGTGGGACAGTTGGGGGCGAGCAGTACTTC. The chain joins TRBV7-9 to TRBJ2-7; 7 bases agree with TRBD1. This CDR3 contains 15 residues. J was trimmed by 6 bases and V by 5 bases; bases with no gene match: 13. The germline gives CDR1 SEHNR, CDR2 FQNEAQ (reference sequence).

By frequency in the sample, this clone is medium-sized. The V gene is TRBV6-5, the J gene TRBJ1-1; no clear D. V was cut by 7 bases and J by 5 bases, with 17 bases left in between. The V gene's germline CDR1 is MNHEY and CDR2 SVGAGI. The CDR3 is made up of 14 amino acids. The CDR3, as DNA: TGTGCCAGCACTCCTGGGAGTGCGGAGACTGAAGCTTTCTTT. This codes for CASTPGSAETEAFF.